The rows below give T cell receptor beta chains drawn from one sample of a study of blood T cell repertoires in COVID-19. Libraries were prepared by immunoSEQ multiplex PCR; TCRdb keeps only in-frame clonotypes and omits some of them. This sample has about 110,000 clones, with roughly 88% found just once. The sample was peripheral blood. All receptors come from a woman aged 45-65 years with active or convalescent COVID-19. Each CDR3 is given with its conserved first and last residue. A D gene is named only where the DNA matches it firmly. The size entry is marked missing in some rows and otherwise reads once, few, many or a size class.

abundance: NA
v_gene: TRBV7-9
j_gene: TRBJ2-3
d_gene: TRBD2
CDR3aa: CASSGKTSGRHTDTQYF
CDR3nt: TGTGCCAGCAGCGGCAAGACTAGCGGGAGGCACACAGATACGCAGTATTTT

abundance: NA
v_gene: TRBV19
j_gene: TRBJ2-6
d_gene: TRBD1
CDR3aa: CASLDRVPGANVLTF
CDR3nt: TGTGCCAGTCTCGACAGGGTTCCTGGGGCCAACGTCCTGACTTTC

abundance: NA
v_gene: TRBV18
j_gene: TRBJ1-3
d_gene: NA
CDR3aa: CASSRGSGPGNTIYF
CDR3nt: TGTGCCAGCTCCCGAGGGTCCGGGCCAGGAAACACCATATATTTT

abundance: NA
v_gene: TRBV9
j_gene: TRBJ2-1
d_gene: TRBD2
CDR3aa: CASSVGLASNEQFF
CDR3nt: TGTGCCAGCAGCGTAGGACTAGCCTCCAATGAGCAGTTCTTC

abundance: NA
v_gene: TRBV27
j_gene: TRBJ2-5
d_gene: TRBD2
CDR3aa: CASSLSTSGRGPRHF
CDR3nt: TGTGCCAGCAGTTTGTCTACTAGCGGGAGGGGGCCTAGGCACTTC

abundance: once
v_gene: TRBV5-6
j_gene: TRBJ2-5
d_gene: NA
CDR3aa: CASSLAIELLETQYF
CDR3nt: TGTGCCAGCAGCTTGGCCATAGAGTTGTTGGAGACCCAGTACTTC

abundance: NA
v_gene: TRBV9
j_gene: TRBJ1-1
d_gene: NA
CDR3aa: CASSVAEEMNTEAFF
CDR3nt: TGTGCCAGCAGCGTAGCCGAGGAGATGAACACTGAAGCTTTCTTT

abundance: NA
v_gene: TRBV7-8
j_gene: TRBJ2-5
d_gene: TRBD2
CDR3aa: CASSSLAGVKETQYF
CDR3nt: TGTGCCAGCAGCTCGCTAGCGGGAGTAAAGGAGACCCAGTACTTC

abundance: NA
v_gene: TRBV28
j_gene: TRBJ2-7
d_gene: NA
CDR3aa: CASSPSLLVLLSYEQYF
CDR3nt: TGTGCCAGCAGTCCCTCCCTACTAGTTCTTCTCTCCTACGAGCAGTACTTC

abundance: NA
v_gene: TRBV7-2
j_gene: TRBJ2-3
d_gene: TRBD2
CDR3aa: CASSLTSGLGADTQYF
CDR3nt: TGTGCCAGCAGCTTGACTAGCGGACTTGGGGCAGATACGCAGTATTTT

abundance: NA
v_gene: TRBV5-1
j_gene: TRBJ1-1
d_gene: TRBD1
CDR3aa: CASSQDRVVANTEAFF
CDR3nt: TGCGCCAGCAGCCAGGACAGGGTCGTTGCGAACACTGAAGCTTTCTTT

abundance: NA
v_gene: TRBV14
j_gene: TRBJ1-4
d_gene: NA
CDR3aa: CASSQGVTGLGEKLFF
CDR3nt: TGTGCCAGCAGCCAAGGTGTAACAGGGCTCGGGGAAAAACTGTTTTTT

abundance: few
v_gene: TRBV27
j_gene: TRBJ1-2
d_gene: TRBD1
CDR3aa: CASSATGGRGYTF
CDR3nt: TGTGCCAGCAGTGCGACAGGGGGCAGGGGCTACACCTTC

abundance: NA
v_gene: TRBV30
j_gene: TRBJ2-5
d_gene: TRBD2
CDR3aa: CAWSVSSKRGETQYF
CDR3nt: TGTGCCTGGAGTGTTTCCTCCAAGCGGGGGGAGACCCAGTACTTC

abundance: NA
v_gene: TRBV19
j_gene: TRBJ2-4
d_gene: NA
CDR3aa: CASSLQPGAVIAKNIQYF
CDR3nt: TGTGCCAGTAGTCTGCAACCAGGGGCAGTAATAGCCAAAAACATTCAGTACTTC

abundance: NA
v_gene: TRBV2
j_gene: TRBJ2-5
d_gene: NA
CDR3aa: CASILTAQETQYF
CDR3nt: TGTGCCAGCATCTTGACAGCTCAAGAGACCCAGTACTTC

abundance: NA
v_gene: TRBV28
j_gene: TRBJ2-7
d_gene: NA
CDR3aa: CASSSQRFFYEQYF
CDR3nt: TGTGCCAGCAGCTCACAACGTTTCTTCTACGAGCAGTACTTC

abundance: NA
v_gene: TRBV24-1
j_gene: TRBJ2-3
d_gene: TRBD2
CDR3aa: CATSGIAGADTQYF
CDR3nt: TGTGCCACCAGTGGTATAGCGGGGGCGGATACGCAGTATTTT

abundance: once
v_gene: TRBV19
j_gene: TRBJ1-1
d_gene: TRBD1
CDR3aa: CASSPWDSMNTEAFF
CDR3nt: TGTGCCAGTAGTCCGTGGGACAGCATGAACACTGAAGCTTTCTTT

abundance: NA
v_gene: TRBV24-1
j_gene: TRBJ2-1
d_gene: NA
CDR3aa: CATSDGFGQFF
CDR3nt: TGTGCCACCAGTGACGGGTTTGGGCAGTTCTTC

abundance: once
v_gene: TRBV4-2
j_gene: TRBJ1-4
d_gene: TRBD1
CDR3aa: CASSQERTGVVTNEKLFF
CDR3nt: TGTGCCAGCAGCCAAGAGAGGACAGGAGTGGTAACTAATGAAAAACTGTTTTTT

abundance: few
v_gene: TRBV2
j_gene: TRBJ2-5
d_gene: TRBD2
CDR3aa: CASSGPAGGRETQYF
CDR3nt: TGTGCCAGCAGTGGTCCAGCGGGGGGTCGTGAGACCCAGTACTTC

abundance: NA
v_gene: TRBV19
j_gene: TRBJ2-1
d_gene: TRBD2
CDR3aa: CASSISNLAGYNEQFF
CDR3nt: TGTGCCAGTAGTATCAGCAATCTAGCGGGGTACAATGAGCAGTTCTTC

abundance: NA
v_gene: TRBV2
j_gene: TRBJ2-7
d_gene: NA
CDR3aa: CASSTGLSIDEQYF
CDR3nt: TGTGCCAGCAGCACAGGGTTAAGTATCGACGAGCAGTACTTC

abundance: NA
v_gene: TRBV16
j_gene: TRBJ2-1
d_gene: TRBD1
CDR3aa: CASSLGQAFLKQFF
CDR3nt: TGTGCCAGCAGCCTGGGACAGGCGTTTTTGAAGCAGTTCTTC

abundance: NA
v_gene: TRBV27
j_gene: TRBJ1-6
d_gene: TRBD1
CDR3aa: CASSLSDRVNSPLHF
CDR3nt: TGTGCCAGCAGTTTATCGGACAGGGTTAATTCACCCCTCCACTTT

abundance: NA
v_gene: TRBV29-1
j_gene: TRBJ2-1
d_gene: NA
CDR3aa: CSVRLANDPTSYNEQFF
CDR3nt: TGCAGCGTTCGGCTAGCAAATGACCCGACCTCCTACAATGAGCAGTTCTTC

abundance: NA
v_gene: TRBV5-5
j_gene: TRBJ2-3
d_gene: NA
CDR3aa: CASSLELAAYTQYF
CDR3nt: TGTGCCAGCAGCTTGGAATTGGCGGCCTATACGCAGTATTTT